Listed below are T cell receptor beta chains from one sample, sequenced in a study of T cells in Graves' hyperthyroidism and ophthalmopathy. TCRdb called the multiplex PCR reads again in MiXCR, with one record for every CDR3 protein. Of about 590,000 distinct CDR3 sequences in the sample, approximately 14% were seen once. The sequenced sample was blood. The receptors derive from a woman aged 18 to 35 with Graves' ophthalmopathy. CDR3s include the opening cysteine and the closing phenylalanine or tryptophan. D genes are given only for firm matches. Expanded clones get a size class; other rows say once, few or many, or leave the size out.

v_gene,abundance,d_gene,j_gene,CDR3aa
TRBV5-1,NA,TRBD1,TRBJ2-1,CASSLGQGAREQFF
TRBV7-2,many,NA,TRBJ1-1,CASSLGPIMNTEAFF
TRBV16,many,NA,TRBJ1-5,CASSPLDNQPQHF
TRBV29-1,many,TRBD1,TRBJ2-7,CSVVGRTGTSYEQYF
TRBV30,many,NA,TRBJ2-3,CAWSDLTDTQYF
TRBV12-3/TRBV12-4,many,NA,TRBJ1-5,CASTADWGNQPQHF
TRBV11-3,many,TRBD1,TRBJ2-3,CASRWSGGANTQYF
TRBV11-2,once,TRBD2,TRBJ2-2,CASSLPAGGSTGELFF
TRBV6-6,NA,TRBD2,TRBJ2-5,CASSYPQREGETQYF
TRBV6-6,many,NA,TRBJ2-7,CASSYSPRAFSYEQYF
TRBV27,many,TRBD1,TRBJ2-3,CASSRGRPTDTQYF
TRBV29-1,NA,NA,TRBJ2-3,CSVGEGSTDTQYF
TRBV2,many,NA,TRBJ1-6,CASSETLRGNSPLHF
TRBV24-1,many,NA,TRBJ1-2,CATSDFGRRIYTF
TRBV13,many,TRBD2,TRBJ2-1,CASSLEGGRANEQFF
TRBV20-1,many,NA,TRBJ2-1,CSARDQFGSTLYNEQFF
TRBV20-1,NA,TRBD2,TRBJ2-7,CSARVLAGGRYEQYF
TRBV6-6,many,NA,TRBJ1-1,CASSYSAGGVNTEAFF
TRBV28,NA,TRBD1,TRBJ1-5,CASSFRDRGYQPQHF
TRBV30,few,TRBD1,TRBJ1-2,CAWSVQRDRGYGYTF
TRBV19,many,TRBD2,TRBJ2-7,CASSFGLAEVYEQYF
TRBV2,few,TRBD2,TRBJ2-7,CASRGRRLAAATQYEQYF
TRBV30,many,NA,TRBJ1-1,CAWSVARNTEAFF
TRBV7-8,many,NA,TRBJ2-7,CASSQWRGKQEQYF
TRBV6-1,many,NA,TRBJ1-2,CASSEAAMVLDNYGYTF
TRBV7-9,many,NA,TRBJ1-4,CASSLGQGSTNEKLFF
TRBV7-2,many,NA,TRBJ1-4,CASSLDGSSKEKLFF
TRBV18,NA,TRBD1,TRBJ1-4,CASSPIGTGPQEKLFF
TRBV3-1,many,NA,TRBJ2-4,CASSQEGGGKNIQYF
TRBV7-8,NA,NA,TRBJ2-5,CASSLTGDGGRYF
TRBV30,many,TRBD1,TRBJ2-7,CAWSAGDRIGEQYF
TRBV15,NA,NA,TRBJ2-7,CATSRGSSNTYEQYF
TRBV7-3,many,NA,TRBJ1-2,CASSLDARGYGYTF
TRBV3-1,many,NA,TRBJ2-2,CASSQDLWANTGELFF
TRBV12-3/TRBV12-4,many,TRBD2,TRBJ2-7,CASSFSGSQDEQYF
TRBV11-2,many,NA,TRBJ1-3,CASSSPRGNSGNTIYF
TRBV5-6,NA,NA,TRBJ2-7,CASSRQLLGGQYF
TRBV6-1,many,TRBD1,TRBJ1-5,CASSGGQGGNQPQHF
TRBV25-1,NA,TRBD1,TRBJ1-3,CASSGDRTGRYSGNTIYF
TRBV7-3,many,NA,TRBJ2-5,CASSKASGFETQYF
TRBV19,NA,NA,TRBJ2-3,CASSISGFTDTQYF
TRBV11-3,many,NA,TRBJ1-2,CASSLFGAGTYGYTF
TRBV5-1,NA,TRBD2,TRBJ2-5,CASSPQRDQETQYF
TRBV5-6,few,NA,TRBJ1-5,CASSLAVRGADQPQHF
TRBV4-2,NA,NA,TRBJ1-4,CASSQDMVGQFEKLFF
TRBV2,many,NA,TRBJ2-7,CASSYLYEQYF
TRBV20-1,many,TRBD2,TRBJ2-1,CSAPGLAAPNEQFF
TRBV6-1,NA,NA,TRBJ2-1,CASSSIRSLLYGDEQFF
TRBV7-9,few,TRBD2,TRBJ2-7,CASSFDIWGGEQYF
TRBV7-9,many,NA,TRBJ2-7,CASSLITGSYEQYF
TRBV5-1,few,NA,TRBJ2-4,CASSLAGNPTKNIQYF
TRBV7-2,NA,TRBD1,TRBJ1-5,CASSSFRTGQPQHF
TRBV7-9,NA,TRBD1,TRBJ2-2,CASSRRFRGITGELFF
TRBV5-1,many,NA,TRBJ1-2,CASSLAGGGNDGYTF
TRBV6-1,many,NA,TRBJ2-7,CASPPHSGQVYEQYF
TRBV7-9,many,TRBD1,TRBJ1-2,CASSSRGPPYGYTF
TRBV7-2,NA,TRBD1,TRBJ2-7,CASSHTPGQVLYEQYF
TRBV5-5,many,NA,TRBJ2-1,CASSLDRVSYNEQFF
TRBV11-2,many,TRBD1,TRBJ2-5,CASSPTRTGVETQYF
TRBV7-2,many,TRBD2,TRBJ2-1,CASSPSGLAGDEQFF